One sample yielded the 25 T cell receptor beta chains listed below, sequenced in a study of OX40 agonist ivuxolimab in advanced cancers. Clones were sequenced by immunoSEQ multiplex PCR, and TCRdb holds only the in-frame ones, with some missing. The sample has about 80,000 clones, around 88% seen once. The starting material was CD4+ or CD8+ T cells sorted from blood, obtained in a trial of the OX40 agonist ivuxolimab. These receptors were obtained from an adult with an advanced solid tumor such as melanoma, head and neck, liver or kidney cancer.

The V and J genes are TRBV7-2 and TRBJ1-1; D remains unclear. This CDR3 is built from 15 residues. Per germline, CDR1 SGHTA and CDR2 FQGNSA. With 2 bases removed from V and 5 bases from J, the gap between germline ends came to 15 bases. CDR3 DNA sequence: TGTGCCAGCAGCTTATCGGCCAATTGGGGAACTGAAGCTTTCTTT. Translated: CASSLSANWGTEAFF.

This chain joins TRBV4-1 and TRBJ2-7; 11 bases line up with TRBD2. The CDR3 extends over 18 amino acids. Germline-derived CDR1 and CDR2 are MGHRA and YSYEKL. The junction had 15 bases not matched to a gene; V was cut back by 1 base and J by 7 bases. Here the CDR3 DNA reads TGCGCCAGCAGCCAAGGAATTCTAGCGGGAGGCCCGAAGGGTGAGCAGTACTTC. This sequence encodes CASSQGILAGGPKGEQYF.

J is TRBJ1-3 and V is TRBV5-1, with TRBD1 identical over 7 bases. Germline trimming cut 4 bases from V and 0 bases from J; bases unmatched to any gene: 7. CDR3 size: 16 residues. Germline CDR1 and CDR2: SGHRS and YFSETQ. The CDR3 region is CASSPPDRASGNTIYF. As DNA, the CDR3 is TGCGCCAGCAGCCCCCCTGACAGGGCCTCTGGAAACACCATATATTTT. The variable domain in full, with the rest retrieved from reference TRBV5-1 and TRBJ1-3, is KAGVTQTPRYLIKTRGQQVTLSCSPISGHRSVSWYQQTPGQGLQFLFEYFSETQRNKGNFPGRFSGRQFSNSRSEMNVSTLELGDSALYLCASSPPDRASGNTIYFGEGSWLTVV.

This clone was found once. This chain links TRBV6-1 with TRBJ2-3; the D is unclear. This CDR3 has 11 residues. Germline lookup yields CDR1 MNHNS and CDR2 SASEGT. V lost 11 bases, J lost 4 bases, and 10 bases lay in between. For the CDR3, the DNA is TGTGCCGCAGCCCAGTCAGATACGCAGTATTTT. Translating gives CAAAQSDTQYF.

The rearrangement joins TRBV19 to TRBJ1-2; 8 bases agree with TRBD1. Trimming took 4 bases from V and 4 from J; bases not matched to a gene: 11. The CDR3 is 16 residues long. The germline V gene encodes CDR1 LNHDA and CDR2 SQIVND (reference sequence). The CDR3 sequence: CASSNFEDREVYGYTF. The DNA of the CDR3 is TGTGCCAGTAGTAATTTTGAGGACAGGGAAGTCTATGGCTACACCTTC.

This clone was counted once. This chain joins TRBV5-1 and TRBJ2-1; the D is unclear. V lost 0 bases and J lost 6, with 7 bases in between. The CDR3 covers 13 residues. Germline CDR1 SGHRS, CDR2 YFSETQ. Written as DNA, the CDR3 is TGCGCCAGCAGCTTGGCCGTGGGCAATGAGCAGTTCTTC. This codes for CASSLAVGNEQFF.

This chain uses TRBV11-2 with TRBJ1-1; D is possibly TRBD1 (6 bases). The V and J ends lost 10 bases and 1 base respectively, with 16 bases between them. The CDR3 sequence is 14 residues long. CDR1 and CDR2 (germline): SGHAT, FQNNGV. This chain's CDR3 is CATQVGHSNTEAFF. The CDR3 coding sequence is TGTGCCACCCAGGTGGGACACTCGAACACTGAAGCTTTCTTT.

The chain employs TRBV5-1 and TRBJ2-7; 8 bases are a match to TRBD2. This CDR3 is 16 amino acids long. Trimming removed 3 bases from V and 5 bases from J; junction bases left unmatched: 13. The germline V gene encodes CDR1 SGHRS and CDR2 YFSETQ. Here the CDR3 DNA reads TGCGCCAGCAGCTCCTCTTCGACTAGCGCGAGCCACGAGCAGTACTTC. Translated, it gives CASSSSSTSASHEQYF.

The chain has TRBV18 and TRBJ2-7; 9 nucleotides align to TRBD1. Per germline, CDR1 KGHSH and CDR2 LQKENI. The CDR3 consists of 15 residues. J gave up 5 bases and V 2 bases, and 7 bases lay outside the gene matches. The CDR3 coding sequence is TGTGCCAGCTCACCATCGGGACAGGGTACCCACGAGCAGTACTTC. It translates to CASSPSGQGTHEQYF.

The V gene is TRBV6-4, the J gene TRBJ1-4; weak D call: TRBD1 (5 bases). The CDR3 extends over 13 amino acids. Germline V gene lookup returns CDR1 MRHNA and CDR2 SNTAGT. Trimming stripped 2 bases from V and 7 bases from J, with 8 bases between. The CDR3 DNA is TGTGCCAGCAGTGACAGGGGAGGTGAAAAACTGTTTTTT. Translation: CASSDRGGEKLFF.

V gene TRBV5-1 combines with J gene TRBJ1-2, with a weak D call TRBD1 (6 bases). Trimming pared 3 bases from V and 8 bases from J, leaving 14 bases between. Germline V gives CDR1 SGHRS, CDR2 YFSETQ. The CDR3 spans 13 residues. CDR3 loop: CASSYRDSAGYTF. The CDR3 nucleotides read TGCGCCAGCAGCTACAGGGACTCCGCAGGCTACACCTTC.

The rearrangement joins TRBV6-5 to TRBJ2-7; 9 bases fit TRBD1. The CDR3 is 14 amino acids. Trimming took 2 bases from V and 5 from J; bases not matched to a gene: 4. CDR1 MNHEY and CDR2 SVGAGI come from the germline V gene. The CDR3 spells CASSYNRGQNEQYF. The CDR3 DNA follows: TGTGCCAGCAGTTACAACAGGGGGCAGAACGAGCAGTACTTC.

The V call is TRBV11-2, the J call TRBJ1-2; TRBD1 might be the D (5 bases). The V gene's germline CDR1 is SGHAT and CDR2 FQNNGV. Trimming took 1 base from V and 4 from J, leaving 13 bases between them. The CDR3 contains 15 residues. DNA for the CDR3: TGTGCCAGCAGCTTAGTCCAGGGCGGAGGCTATGGCTACACCTTC. Its protein product is CASSLVQGGGYGYTF.

This chain uses TRBV7-9 with TRBJ2-4; D uncertain. The CDR3 runs 11 residues. Germline values: CDR1 SEHNR, CDR2 FQNEAQ (reference sequence). V was pared by 8 bases and J by 8 bases, with 10 bases between. CDR3 loop: CASGHSDIQYF. The CDR3 DNA is TGTGCCAGCGGCCATTCGGACATTCAGTACTTC.

The DNA of the CDR3 is TGTGCCAGCACCTTCGACAGGGCAGGTTACGAGCAGTACTTC. Translating it yields CASTFDRAGYEQYF. The V call is TRBV6-1, the J call TRBJ2-7; 7 positions match TRBD1. The CDR3 has 14 amino acids. CDR1 and CDR2 (germline): MNHNS, SASEGT. Losses at the gene ends were 7 bases for V and 4 bases for J; bases not matched to a gene: 10.

This rearrangement joins TRBV6-1 to TRBJ2-4; 14 nucleotides match TRBD2. Trimming removed 5 bases from V and 9 bases from J; junction bases left unmatched: 6. Germline V lookup: CDR1 MNHNS, CDR2 SASEGT. CDR3 length: 15 residues. CDR3 sequence reads: CASSPGLAGVSIQYF. CDR3 nucleotide sequence: TGTGCCAGCAGTCCGGGACTAGCGGGGGTCAGCATTCAGTACTTC.

The J gene is TRBJ2-1, the V gene TRBV30; TRBD2 matches 9 bases. The CDR3 is 15 residues long. V trimming: 4 bases; J trimming: 2 bases; junction bases outside the gene matches: 6. The germline gives CDR1 GTSNPN, CDR2 SVGIG (reference sequence). The CDR3 region is CAWIRSGRTYNEQFF. Here the CDR3 DNA reads TGTGCCTGGATAAGGAGCGGGAGGACCTACAATGAGCAGTTCTTC.

This clone was detected once. The chain is built from TRBV7-6 and TRBJ1-1; no reliable D call. The CDR3 is made up of 13 amino acids. V was cut by 3 bases and J by 0 bases, with 5 bases left in between. Germline V gives CDR1 SGHVS, CDR2 FNYEAQ. This CDR3 reads CASSFSMNTEAFF. In DNA, the CDR3 is TGTGCCAGCAGCTTTTCCATGAACACTGAAGCTTTCTTT.

The rearrangement links TRBV29-1 to TRBJ2-2; D not certain. Trimming cost V 3 bases and J 7 bases, with 6 bases left between them. This CDR3 comprises 11 residues. Germline V gene sequence: CDR1 SQVTM, CDR2 ANQGSEA. The CDR3 DNA follows: TGCAGCGTTGATTCTTTCGGGGAGCTGTTTTTT. Protein product: CSVDSFGELFF.

This clone was seen only once. The CDR3 sequence: CASSLRRSGRSSDEQYF. The CDR3 nucleotides read TGTGCCAGCAGCCTCCGGCGCAGCGGGAGGAGTTCCGACGAGCAGTACTTC. The chain carries TRBV11-1 and TRBJ2-7; the match to TRBD2 covers 9 bases. V gave up 5 bases and J gave up 5 bases; unmatched junction bases: 16. Germline assignment: CDR1 SGHAT and CDR2 FQDESV (reference sequence). The CDR3 consists of 17 residues. Filled out from reference TRBV11-1 and TRBJ2-7, the complete variable domain reads EAEVAQSPRYKITEKSQAVAFWCDPISGHATLYWYRQILGQGPELLVQFQDESVVDDSQLPKDRFSAERLKGVDSTLKIQPAELGDSAMYLCASSLRRSGRSSDEQYFGPGTRLTVT.

The chain joins TRBV11-2 to TRBJ2-7; D is uncertain. Trimming took off 6 bases at V and 5 bases at J, with 11 bases between the two ends. In germline, CDR1 is SGHAT, CDR2 FQNNGV. This CDR3 is 12 amino acids long. The CDR3 protein is CASSHTRHEQYF. The CDR3 DNA sequence: TGTGCCAGCAGTCATACACGGCACGAGCAGTACTTC.

This sequence joins TRBV29-1 and TRBJ2-3, with D tentatively TRBD2 (7 bases). V lost 7 bases, J lost 1 base, and 18 bases lay in between. The CDR3 extends over 15 amino acids. Germline loops: CDR1 SQVTM, CDR2 ANQGSEA. The CDR3 DNA reads TGCAGCGGCCCCCCCCCGGGGGGCGGCACAGATACGCAGTATTTT. Encoded protein: CSGPPPGGGTDTQYF.

V gene TRBV2 combines with J gene TRBJ1-3, with D unresolved. The V end lost 1 base, the J end lost 4 bases, and 8 bases lay between the germline ends. Germline CDR1 reads SNHLY; CDR2 reads FYNNEI. The CDR3 length is 14 residues. The CDR3 DNA is TGTGCCAGCAGTGAAGTTTCAGCCGGAAACACCATATATTTT. Translated: CASSEVSAGNTIYF.

The sample holds a few counts of this clone. V and J are TRBV4-1 and TRBJ1-4, with a possible D match to TRBD1 (5 bases). There are 15 residues in the CDR3. CDR1 and CDR2 (germline): MGHRA, YSYEKL. Trimming cost V 2 bases and J 3 bases, with 10 bases left between them. CDR3 in amino acids: CASSQTGLSNEKLFF. The CDR3 nucleotides read TGCGCCAGCAGCCAAACGGGGCTGTCTAATGAAAAACTGTTTTTT.

The rearrangement links TRBV19 to TRBJ1-1; 10 bases are shared with TRBD1. Germline loops: CDR1 LNHDA, CDR2 SQIVND (reference sequence). V gave up 8 bases and J gave up 6 bases; unmatched junction bases: 9. CDR3 length: 14 amino acids. The CDR3 reads CASGPGQGDAEAFF. In nucleotides, the CDR3 is TGTGCCAGTGGCCCCGGACAGGGGGACGCTGAAGCTTTCTTT.